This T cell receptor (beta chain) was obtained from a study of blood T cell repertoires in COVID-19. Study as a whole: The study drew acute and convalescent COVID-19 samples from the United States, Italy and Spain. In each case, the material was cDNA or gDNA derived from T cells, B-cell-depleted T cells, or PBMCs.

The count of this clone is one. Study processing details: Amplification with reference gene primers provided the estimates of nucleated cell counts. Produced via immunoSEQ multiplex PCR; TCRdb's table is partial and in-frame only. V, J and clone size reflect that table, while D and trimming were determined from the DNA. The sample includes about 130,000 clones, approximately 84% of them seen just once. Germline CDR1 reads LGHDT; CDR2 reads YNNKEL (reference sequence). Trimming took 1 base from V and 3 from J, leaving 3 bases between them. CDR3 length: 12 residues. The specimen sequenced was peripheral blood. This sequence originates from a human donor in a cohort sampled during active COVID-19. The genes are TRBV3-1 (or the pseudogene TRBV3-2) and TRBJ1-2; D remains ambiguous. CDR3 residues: CASSQAYYGYTF. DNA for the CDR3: TGTGCCAGCAGCCAAGCTTACTATGGCTACACCTTC.